This T cell receptor (beta chain) was identified during a study of response to subunit inactivated influenza vaccine. One entry per CDR3 protein, called by TCRdb with MiXCR from the RT-PCR reads. The sample carries 530,000 or so distinct CDR3 sequences, 10% to 15% recorded once. With respect to this clonotype: Its target is unknown.

Overall study findings and caveats: With each seasonal influenza vaccination, the authors suggested, few new T cells are recruited.

V was pared by 2 bases and J by 5 bases, with 8 bases between. The CDR3 sequence is 13 residues long. Germline CDR1 and CDR2: SGHRS and YFSETQ. This material consisted of PBMCs from blood, taken on the day of vaccination. This clonotype originated in a man aged 50 to 59 who received an inactivated influenza vaccine. The genes are TRBV5-1 and TRBJ2-1; D remains ambiguous. CDR3 coding DNA: TGCGCCAGCAGCTTCCGGATGAACAATGAGCAGTTCTTC. As protein: CASSFRMNNEQFF.